The 27 T cell receptor beta chains in this list originate from one sample, sequenced in a study of cytomegalovirus exposure and HLA in healthy donors. PCR primers comprised 60 Vbeta and 13 Jbeta primers. Generated by immunoSEQ multiplex PCR, the TCRdb table keeps only in-frame clones and is missing some. The sample yields 150,000 to 200,000 clones, roughly 13% seen once. The specimen was PBMCs. These TCRs come from a man aged 45 to 65 in good health and CMV-seropositive.

A few counts support this clone. The J gene is TRBJ2-5, the V gene TRBV28; 12 bases fit TRBD2. This CDR3 is 15 amino acids long. The germline V gene encodes CDR1 MDHEN and CDR2 SYDVKM. Unmatched junction bases numbered 2, after V lost 3 bases and J lost 3 bases. CDR3 nucleotide sequence: TGTGCCAGCAGTTTTCTAGCGGGGGGGAAAGAGACCCAGTACTTC. Protein sequence: CASSFLAGGKETQYF. Drawing the rest from reference TRBV28 and TRBJ2-5, the complete variable domain is DVKVTQSSRYLVKRTGEKVFLECVQDMDHENMFWYRQDPGLGLRLIYFSYDVKMKEKGDIPEGYSVSREKKERFSLILESASTNQTSMYLCASSFLAGGKETQYFGPGTRLLVL.

This clone appeared a few times. Within the sample, other DNA sequences also encode this same CDR3. This chain links TRBV9 with TRBJ1-6, with 8 bases lining up with TRBD1. The CDR3 length is 13 residues. Germline V gives CDR1 SGDLS, CDR2 YYNGEE. Trimming at V came to 2 bases and at J to 9 bases, leaving 1 base not matched to a gene. CDR3 loop: CASSVDRGSPLHF. The CDR3 DNA sequence: TGTGCCAGCAGCGTCGACAGGGGTTCACCCCTCCACTTT.

V usage is TRBV2 and J usage is TRBJ2-4, with D unresolved. The CDR3 covers 12 residues. V was shortened by 4 bases and J by 5 bases, with 6 bases between the two germline ends. From germline, CDR1 is SNHLY and CDR2 FYNNEI. CDR3 sequence (DNA): TGTGCCAGCAGTGGAGGTGAAAACATTCAGTACTTC. Translation: CASSGGENIQYF.

This clone has more than one count but fewer than ten. J is TRBJ2-3 and V is TRBV5-6, with 9 bases fitting TRBD2. This CDR3 has 15 residues. Trimming cost V 2 bases and J 3 bases; bases outside gene matches: 4. Germline V gene sequence: CDR1 SGHDT, CDR2 YYEEEE. Written as DNA, the CDR3 is TGTGCCAGCAGCTTTGCAGCGGGGGGAACAGATACGCAGTATTTT. Protein product: CASSFAAGGTDTQYF.

This clone showed up just a few times. The chain recombines TRBV5-1 with TRBJ1-3; D ambiguous. The length of the CDR3 is 16 residues. Germline assignment: CDR1 SGHRS and CDR2 YFSETQ. Between the trimmed V and J ends, which lost 0 bases and 0 bases, there was a span of 10 bases. CDR3 region: CASSLAGANSGNTIYF. The CDR3 coding sequence is TGCGCCAGCAGCTTGGCCGGAGCAAACTCTGGAAACACCATATATTTT. The full variable domain, in which reference TRBV5-1 and TRBJ1-3 provide the parts outside the CDR3, is KAGVTQTPRYLIKTRGQQVTLSCSPISGHRSVSWYQQTPGQGLQFLFEYFSETQRNKGNFPGRFSGRQFSNSRSEMNVSTLELGDSALYLCASSLAGANSGNTIYFGEGSWLTVV.

This clone has just a few counts. The gene calls are TRBV10-2 and TRBJ2-5; 9 bases match TRBD1. The junction had 1 base not matched to a gene; V was cut back by 2 bases and J by 0 bases. CDR1 and CDR2 (germline): WSHSY, SAAADI. This CDR3 comprises 15 residues. CDR3 sequence (DNA): TGCGCCAGCAGTGAGGGACAGGGGTACCAAGAGACCCAGTACTTC. Translated, it gives CASSEGQGYQETQYF.

This clone turned up a few times. V usage is TRBV6-1 and J usage is TRBJ2-7; D may be TRBD2 (6 bases). Trimming shortened V by 8 bases and J by 3 bases, and 14 bases separated the two germline ends. The length of the CDR3 is 13 residues. Germline CDR1 and CDR2: MNHNS and SASEGT. Here the CDR3 DNA reads TGTGCCAGCGGAGGGAAACGGTTCTACGAGCAGTACGTC. It yields the protein CASGGKRFYEQYV.

The chain carries TRBV19 and TRBJ2-5; the match to TRBD1 covers 8 bases. Germline-derived CDR1 and CDR2 are LNHDA and SQIVND (reference sequence). V lost 6 bases and J lost 7; bases outside the gene matches: 13. CDR3 length: 15 residues. The CDR3 DNA reads as TGTGCCAGTAGCCTTGGACAGGGAGCTGCGTGGACCCAGTACTTC. Its protein is CASSLGQGAAWTQYF.

This clone came up a few times. V and J are TRBV25-1 and TRBJ1-2, with D uncertain. V was trimmed by 5 bases and J by 4 bases, leaving 14 bases between them. Germline V CDR1 and CDR2: MGHDK, SYGVNS. The CDR3 length is 14 residues. Here the CDR3 reads CASSRYQAPYGYTF. The CDR3 nucleotides read TGTGCCAGCAGTCGTTATCAGGCCCCCTATGGCTACACCTTC.

About this clone itself: The sample contains more than one DNA sequence encoding this CDR3. The chain joins TRBV9 to TRBJ1-2; no reliable D call. The length of the CDR3 is 13 residues. V shed 2 bases and J shed 1 base, with 6 bases lying between them. Germline V gene sequence: CDR1 SGDLS, CDR2 YYNGEE. The CDR3 loop reads CASSVSGNYGYTF. Here the CDR3 DNA reads TGTGCCAGCAGCGTGTCGGGTAACTATGGCTACACCTTC.

As DNA, the CDR3 is TGTGCCAGCAGCTTGGAAGGTCAGGGGCTTGACTCTGGGGCCAACGTCCTGACTTTC. This gives the protein CASSLEGQGLDSGANVLTF. The chain couples TRBV5-4 to TRBJ2-6, with D perhaps matching TRBD1 (6 bases). This CDR3 has 19 amino acids. The V gene lost 0 bases and the J gene lost 0 bases, with 16 bases spanning the gap. CDR1 is SGHNT and CDR2 is YYREEE in the germline V gene (reference sequence).

This clone was recorded a few times. The chain links TRBV19 to TRBJ1-4, with D possibly TRBD1 on 6 matching bases. V was shortened by 5 bases and J by 7 bases, with 20 bases between the two germline ends. Per germline, CDR1 LNHDA and CDR2 SQIVND (reference sequence). There are 16 residues in the CDR3. This CDR3 is CASSPTGFTIGEKLFF. CDR3 nucleotides: TGTGCCAGTAGTCCGACAGGATTCACAATCGGTGAAAAACTGTTTTTT.

This clone was counted between two and nine times. The rearrangement joins TRBV5-4 to TRBJ1-2; 7 bases map to TRBD1. Germline CDR1 reads SGHNT; CDR2 reads YYREEE (reference sequence). V shed 0 bases and J 4 bases; nucleotides not matched to a gene: 3. The CDR3 totals 14 residues. The CDR3 protein is CASSLVGQLYGYTF. For the CDR3, the DNA is TGTGCCAGCAGCTTGGTGGGACAGCTCTATGGCTACACCTTC.

The V and J genes are TRBV4-3 and TRBJ1-1, with D unclear. Trimming left V 1 base short and J 5 bases short, with 8 bases between. The CDR3 runs to 13 residues. Germline CDR1 is LGHNA and CDR2 is YSLEER. The CDR3 reads CASSQGLRTEAFF. Here the CDR3 DNA reads TGCGCCAGCAGCCAAGGTCTGAGGACTGAAGCTTTCTTT.

This rearrangement joins TRBV18 to TRBJ2-2, with D tentatively TRBD2 (6 bases). The CDR3 contains 15 residues. CDR1 is KGHSH and CDR2 is LQKENI in the germline V gene. V was trimmed by 6 bases and J by 3 bases, leaving 14 bases between them. CDR3 nucleotide sequence: TGTGCCAGCTCTACCCGGGACTTTTACACCGGGGAGCTGTTTTTT. Encoded protein: CASSTRDFYTGELFF. The full variable domain, in which reference TRBV18 and TRBJ2-2 provide the parts outside the CDR3, is NAGVMQNPRHLVRRRGQEARLRCSPMKGHSHVYWYRQLPEEGLKFMVYLQKENIIDESGMPKERFSAEFPKEGPSILRIQQVVRGDSAAYFCASSTRDFYTGELFFGEGSRLTVL.

CDR3 nucleotides: TGCGCCAGCAGCCCCCCGGGTTCACCCCTCCACTTT. Protein sequence: CASSPPGSPLHF. This chain joins TRBV4-1 and TRBJ1-6; D is uncertain. There are 12 residues in the CDR3. Trimming removed 4 bases from V and 9 bases from J, with 7 bases in between. Germline V gene sequence: CDR1 MGHRA, CDR2 YSYEKL.

This clone was seen a handful of times. V usage is TRBV18 and J usage is TRBJ2-7; TRBD1 aligns across 7 bases. The junction had 8 bases not matched to a gene; V was cut back by 4 bases and J by 2 bases. CDR3 size: 15 residues. The germline gives CDR1 KGHSH, CDR2 LQKENI. The CDR3 DNA is TGTGCCAGCTCACAAAAGACAGGGTCCCCCTACGAGCAGTACTTC. It encodes CASSQKTGSPYEQYF.

V is TRBV6-5 and J is TRBJ2-2, with 8 positions matching TRBD2. Trimming removed 2 bases from V and 5 bases from J; junction bases left unmatched: 7. This CDR3 spans 16 amino acids. Germline values: CDR1 MNHEY, CDR2 SVGAGI. This CDR3 is CASSYEAGGGTGELFF. The DNA for the CDR3 is TGTGCCAGCAGTTACGAGGCGGGGGGCGGTACCGGGGAGCTGTTTTTT.

Here the CDR3 reads CASSLGASREKLFF. The CDR3 nucleotides are TGTGCCAGCAGCTTAGGAGCTTCGAGGGAAAAACTGTTTTTT. This rearrangement joins TRBV5-5 to TRBJ1-4; no firm D call. V was cut by 2 bases and J by 8 bases, with 13 bases left in between. There are 14 residues in the CDR3. Germline V CDR1 and CDR2: SGHKS, YYEKEE (reference sequence).

This clone appeared a few times. The chain carries TRBV4-3 and TRBJ2-3, with TRBD2 matching 8 bases. The CDR3 sequence is 18 residues long. Germline V CDR1 and CDR2: LGHNA, YSLEER. V lost 0 bases, J lost 2 bases, and 10 bases stayed unmatched. CDR3 bases: TGCGCCAGCAGCCAAGATCCGGTGGCGGGGGGTTCCACAGATACGCAGTATTTT. Translating it yields CASSQDPVAGGSTDTQYF.

Only a few counts were recorded for this clone. The rearrangement uses TRBV7-2 and TRBJ1-4, with 10 nucleotides matching TRBD1. The CDR3 runs to 15 residues. Germline V CDR1 and CDR2: SGHTA, FQGNSA. V gave up 3 bases and J gave up 7 bases; unmatched junction bases: 5. CDR3 coding DNA: TGTGCCAGCAGCTTCCGCCGGGACAGGGGTGAAAAACTGTTTTTT. Translation gives CASSFRRDRGEKLFF. Variable domain in full (rest from reference TRBV7-2 and TRBJ1-4): GAGVSQSPSNKVTEKGKDVELRCDPISGHTALYWYRQSLGQGLEFLIYFQGNSAPDKSGLPSDRFSAERTGGSVSTLTIQRTQQEDSAVYLCASSFRRDRGEKLFFGSGTQLSVL.

The sample holds one count of this clone. V and J are TRBV15 and TRBJ2-1; 15 positions agree with TRBD2. The germline V gene has CDR1 LNHNV and CDR2 YYDKDF (reference sequence). The J segment lost 7 bases and the V segment lost 6 bases, leaving 1 base of the junction unmatched. The CDR3 runs to 14 residues. CDR3 protein: CATSGTSGGNEQFF. The CDR3 DNA follows: TGTGCCACCAGTGGGACTAGCGGGGGGAATGAGCAGTTCTTC.

The J gene is TRBJ2-5, the V gene TRBV6-5; TRBD1 matches at 10 bases. Trimming removed 4 bases from V and 4 bases from J; junction bases left unmatched: 3. Germline CDR1 MNHEY, CDR2 SVGAGI. CDR3 length equals 14 residues. The CDR3 protein is CASSLTGGAETQYF. The CDR3 nucleotides are TGTGCCAGCAGTTTGACAGGGGGCGCAGAGACCCAGTACTTC.

This clone has only a few counts. The chain joins TRBV11-1 to TRBJ2-2, with a possible D match to TRBD2 (6 bases). Trimming cost V 1 base and J 4 bases, with 16 bases left between them. CDR3 length: 17 residues. Germline CDR1 is SGHAT and CDR2 is FQDESV (reference sequence). The CDR3 DNA follows: TGTGCCAGCAGCTTAGGTATTGGAGGGGCTGGCACCGGGGAGCTGTTTTTT. It yields the protein CASSLGIGGAGTGELFF.

This sequence joins TRBV7-2 and TRBJ1-2; 8 nucleotides agree with TRBD1. This CDR3 contains 14 residues. Germline lookup yields CDR1 SGHTA and CDR2 FQGNSA. V gave up 3 bases and J gave up 3 bases; unmatched junction bases: 3. This CDR3 is CASSFGRGHYGYTF. CDR3 coding DNA: TGTGCCAGCAGCTTTGGCAGGGGGCACTATGGCTACACCTTC.

This clone was recorded only once. The rearrangement joins TRBV21-1 to TRBJ1-6; the D call in the table, TRBD1, was not verified against the DNA. TRBV21-1 is marked as a pseudogene. The CDR3 length is 18 residues. The CDR3 DNA reads TGTGCCAGCAGCAAAGCCGGGACAGGGCTTGATTATAATTCACCCCTCCACTTT. It encodes CASSKAGTGLDYNSPLHF.

There are a few counts of this clone. This chain connects TRBV4-2 to TRBJ1-1; D is possibly TRBD1 (5 bases). The CDR3 is made up of 12 amino acids. V shed 4 bases and J shed 10 bases, with 13 bases lying between them. Per the germline V gene, CDR1 is LGHNA and CDR2 is YNFKEQ. CDR3 in DNA: TGTGCCAGCAGCCTAGTGGAGGGGTCAGCTTTCTTT. Translating gives CASSLVEGSAFF.